The next 19 T cell receptor beta chains were all read from a single sample in a study of a mutant IDH1 vaccine in newly diagnosed glioma. TCRdb's table, derived via immunoSEQ multiplex PCR, lists solely in-frame clones and lacks some. The repertoire holds 65,000 or so clones, with roughly 85% as singletons. No antigen has been assigned to these receptors. Time point indicated: week 23, last vaccination. Vaccine doses each comprised 300 ug of mutant IDH1 20-mer peptide, with topical imiquimod. Material: PBMCs, obtained from a glioma patient whose treatment included an IDH1 peptide vaccine. The origin of the receptors is a man aged 25-40 years with glioma.

The chain combines TRBV2 with TRBJ1-5, with 7 bases matching TRBD1. The germline CDR1 and CDR2 sequences are SNHLY and FYNNEI. The CDR3 runs to 14 residues. The V gene end was trimmed by 6 bases and the J gene end by 7 bases; junction bases not matched to a gene: 9. The DNA for the CDR3 is TGTGCCAGCAGCTACAGGGGTTCAGGGCAGCCCCAGCATTTT. Protein sequence: CASSYRGSGQPQHF.

The chain employs TRBV13 and TRBJ2-2; perhaps TRBD1 as D (5 bases). Germline loops: CDR1 PRHDT, CDR2 FYEKMQ (reference sequence). The CDR3 has 16 residues. The germline V and J ends were trimmed by 4 bases and 2 bases, with 14 bases remaining between them. CDR3 in DNA: TGTGCCAGCAGCTCCCAGGGTGTTGGAAACACCGGGGAGCTGTTTTTT. Encoded protein: CASSSQGVGNTGELFF.

V is TRBV2 and J is TRBJ2-3; no definite D call. Looked up from germline, CDR1 is SNHLY and CDR2 is FYNNEI. With 4 bases removed from V and 4 bases from J, the gap between germline ends came to 3 bases. CDR3 length: 11 amino acids. The CDR3 DNA reads TGTGCCAGCAGTGTAGCAGATACGCAGTATTTT. Its translation is CASSVADTQYF.

This rearrangement joins TRBV6-5 to TRBJ1-3, with unresolved D. In germline, CDR1 is MNHEY, CDR2 SVGAGI. V lost 7 bases and J 3 bases, leaving 4 bases between the germline ends. The CDR3 runs 11 residues. The chain's CDR3 is CASINGNTIYF. DNA of the CDR3: TGTGCCAGCATAAATGGAAACACCATATATTTT.

Details on this clone: At one end the junction does not follow the germline gene, possibly because of a read error. This chain links TRBV7-8 with TRBJ1-1; D unclear. The CDR3 contains 12 residues. Germline CDR1 and CDR2: SGHVS and FQNEAQ. The CDR3 region is CASSYGNAEAFF. CDR3 DNA sequence: TGTGCCAGCAGCTATGGGAACGCTGAAGCTTTCTTT.

The chain couples TRBV27 to TRBJ2-7; D uncertain. Trimming removed 6 bases at V and 6 bases at J, with 12 bases between. Germline loops: CDR1 MNHEY, CDR2 SMNVEV (reference sequence). This CDR3 region has 12 residues. As DNA, the CDR3 is TGTGCCAGCAGACAAGCTCTACCCGAGCAGTACTTC. It encodes CASRQALPEQYF.

The chain has TRBV28 and TRBJ2-5; possibly TRBD1 or TRBD2 for D (5 bases each). The CDR3 totals 14 residues. In germline, CDR1 is MDHEN, CDR2 SYDVKM. V was shortened by 5 bases and J by 4 bases, with 14 bases between the two germline ends. The CDR3 protein is CASSPTLGGETQYF. The CDR3 bases are TGTGCCAGCAGTCCCACCCTTGGGGGAGAGACCCAGTACTTC.

This clone is a singleton in its sample. This sequence joins TRBV27 and TRBJ1-5; D perhaps matches TRBD1 (5 bases). The germline CDR1 and CDR2 sequences are MNHEY and SMNVEV (reference sequence). The CDR3 runs to 16 residues. With 7 bases removed from V and 3 bases from J, the gap between germline ends came to 19 bases. The CDR3 loop is CASTRRGMDYNQPQHF. The CDR3 DNA sequence: TGTGCCAGCACCCGACGGGGGATGGATTACAATCAGCCCCAGCATTTT.

This chain uses TRBV6-6 with TRBJ2-7; 8 bases line up with TRBD1. Germline values: CDR1 MNHNY, CDR2 SVGAGI (reference sequence). The CDR3 contains 15 residues. Unmatched junction bases numbered 10, after V lost 2 bases and J lost 7 bases. The DNA of the CDR3 is TGTGCCAGCAGTTACACCCGACAGGGGCAAAGGGAGCAGTACTTC. Its protein is CASSYTRQGQREQYF.

V usage is TRBV7-2 and J usage is TRBJ2-7, with D possibly being TRBD2 (6 bases). Germline CDR1 reads SGHTA; CDR2 reads FQGNSA. Trimming left V 4 bases short and J 2 bases short, with 15 bases between. The CDR3 length is 15 residues. CDR3 loop: CASSSPFGLTYEQYF. The CDR3 region has the DNA TGTGCCAGCAGCTCGCCCTTCGGACTAACCTACGAGCAGTACTTC.

This chain uses TRBV19 with TRBJ2-4, with D tentatively TRBD2 (6 bases). CDR3 length: 15 amino acids. Germline-derived CDR1 and CDR2 are LNHDA and SQIVND (reference sequence). V lost 9 bases, J lost 0 bases, and 15 bases lay in between. The CDR3 nucleotides are TGTGCCAGCGCGGAAACTAGCTCAGCCAAAAACATTCAGTACTTC. This encodes CASAETSSAKNIQYF.

The chain links TRBV10-1 to TRBJ2-1, with 8 bases fitting TRBD2. V gave up 5 bases and J gave up 0 bases; unmatched junction bases: 3. Germline CDR1 reads WNHNN; CDR2 reads SYGVQD (reference sequence). This CDR3 is 15 amino acids long. As DNA, the CDR3 is TGCGCCAGCAGTAAGCGGGGGAGCTCCTACAATGAGCAGTTCTTC. Translation gives CASSKRGSSYNEQFF.

V and J are TRBV6-1 and TRBJ1-2; 7 bases fit TRBD1. Germline V gene data show CDR1 as MNHNS and CDR2 as SASEGT. The junction had 13 bases not matched to a gene; V was cut back by 6 bases and J by 12 bases. This CDR3 comprises 13 residues. CDR3 DNA: TGTGCCAGCAGCCCCCTCCTTGGGACAGACCACACCTTC. Its translation: CASSPLLGTDHTF.

J is TRBJ2-7 and V is TRBV5-1, with a possible D match to TRBD1 (5 bases). The CDR3 has 15 amino acids. CDR1 is SGHRS and CDR2 is YFSETQ in the germline V gene. Deletions cut 4 bases from V and 0 bases from J, with 14 bases between. The CDR3 sequence: CASSPPEDSSYEQYF. The CDR3 DNA sequence: TGCGCCAGCAGCCCGCCTGAAGACAGCTCCTACGAGCAGTACTTC.

The chain carries TRBV5-8 and TRBJ2-5; 11 bases are a match to TRBD1. V lost 3 bases and J lost 5; bases outside the gene matches: 6. Germline V gene data show CDR1 as SGHTS and CDR2 as YDEGEE. CDR3 length: 15 residues. CDR3 amino acids: CASSSGTGGVETQYF. For the CDR3, the DNA is TGTGCCAGCAGCTCCGGGACAGGGGGAGTGGAGACCCAGTACTTC. The variable domain in full, completed from reference TRBV5-8 and TRBJ2-5, reads EAGVTQSPTHLIKTRGQQATLRCSPISGHTSVYWYQQALGLGLQFLLWYDEGEERNRGNFPPRFSGRQFPNYSSELNVNALELEDSALYLCASSSGTGGVETQYFGPGTRLLVL.

The genes are TRBV19 and TRBJ1-5; possible D gene TRBD1, 5 bases. CDR3 length equals 16 residues. Germline CDR1 LNHDA, CDR2 SQIVND (reference sequence). V lost 1 base and J lost 3, with 13 bases in between. CDR3: CASSIVLGGYNQPQHF. CDR3 nucleotide sequence: TGTGCCAGTAGTATAGTTCTCGGGGGGTACAATCAGCCCCAGCATTTT.

The rearrangement links TRBV25-1 to TRBJ2-5; D remains unclear. Trimming removed 5 bases from V and 4 bases from J, with 14 bases in between. The CDR3 spans 14 residues. Germline V lookup: CDR1 MGHDK, CDR2 SYGVNS. For the CDR3, the DNA is TGTGCCAGCAGTCCCCGTCAAGGTACAGAGACCCAGTACTTC. Protein: CASSPRQGTETQYF.

The rearrangement links TRBV12-5 to TRBJ1-6, with D possibly TRBD1 on 5 matching bases. CDR1 LGHNT and CDR2 FRNRAP come from the germline V gene. The V end lost 6 bases, the J end lost 7 bases, and 19 bases lay between the germline ends. The CDR3 totals 16 residues. CDR3 amino acids: CASGSGRDATNSPLHF. CDR3 nucleotide sequence: TGTGCTAGTGGATCGGGGAGGGACGCTACGAATTCACCCCTCCACTTT.

V and J are TRBV6-1 and TRBJ1-1; D is unresolved. Per the germline V gene, CDR1 is MNHNS and CDR2 is SASEGT. The CDR3 has 15 residues. Deletions cut 2 bases from V and 7 bases from J, with 17 bases between. CDR3 region: CASSEISFVDLEAFF. Written as DNA, the CDR3 is TGTGCCAGCAGTGAAATAAGTTTTGTGGATCTTGAAGCTTTCTTT.